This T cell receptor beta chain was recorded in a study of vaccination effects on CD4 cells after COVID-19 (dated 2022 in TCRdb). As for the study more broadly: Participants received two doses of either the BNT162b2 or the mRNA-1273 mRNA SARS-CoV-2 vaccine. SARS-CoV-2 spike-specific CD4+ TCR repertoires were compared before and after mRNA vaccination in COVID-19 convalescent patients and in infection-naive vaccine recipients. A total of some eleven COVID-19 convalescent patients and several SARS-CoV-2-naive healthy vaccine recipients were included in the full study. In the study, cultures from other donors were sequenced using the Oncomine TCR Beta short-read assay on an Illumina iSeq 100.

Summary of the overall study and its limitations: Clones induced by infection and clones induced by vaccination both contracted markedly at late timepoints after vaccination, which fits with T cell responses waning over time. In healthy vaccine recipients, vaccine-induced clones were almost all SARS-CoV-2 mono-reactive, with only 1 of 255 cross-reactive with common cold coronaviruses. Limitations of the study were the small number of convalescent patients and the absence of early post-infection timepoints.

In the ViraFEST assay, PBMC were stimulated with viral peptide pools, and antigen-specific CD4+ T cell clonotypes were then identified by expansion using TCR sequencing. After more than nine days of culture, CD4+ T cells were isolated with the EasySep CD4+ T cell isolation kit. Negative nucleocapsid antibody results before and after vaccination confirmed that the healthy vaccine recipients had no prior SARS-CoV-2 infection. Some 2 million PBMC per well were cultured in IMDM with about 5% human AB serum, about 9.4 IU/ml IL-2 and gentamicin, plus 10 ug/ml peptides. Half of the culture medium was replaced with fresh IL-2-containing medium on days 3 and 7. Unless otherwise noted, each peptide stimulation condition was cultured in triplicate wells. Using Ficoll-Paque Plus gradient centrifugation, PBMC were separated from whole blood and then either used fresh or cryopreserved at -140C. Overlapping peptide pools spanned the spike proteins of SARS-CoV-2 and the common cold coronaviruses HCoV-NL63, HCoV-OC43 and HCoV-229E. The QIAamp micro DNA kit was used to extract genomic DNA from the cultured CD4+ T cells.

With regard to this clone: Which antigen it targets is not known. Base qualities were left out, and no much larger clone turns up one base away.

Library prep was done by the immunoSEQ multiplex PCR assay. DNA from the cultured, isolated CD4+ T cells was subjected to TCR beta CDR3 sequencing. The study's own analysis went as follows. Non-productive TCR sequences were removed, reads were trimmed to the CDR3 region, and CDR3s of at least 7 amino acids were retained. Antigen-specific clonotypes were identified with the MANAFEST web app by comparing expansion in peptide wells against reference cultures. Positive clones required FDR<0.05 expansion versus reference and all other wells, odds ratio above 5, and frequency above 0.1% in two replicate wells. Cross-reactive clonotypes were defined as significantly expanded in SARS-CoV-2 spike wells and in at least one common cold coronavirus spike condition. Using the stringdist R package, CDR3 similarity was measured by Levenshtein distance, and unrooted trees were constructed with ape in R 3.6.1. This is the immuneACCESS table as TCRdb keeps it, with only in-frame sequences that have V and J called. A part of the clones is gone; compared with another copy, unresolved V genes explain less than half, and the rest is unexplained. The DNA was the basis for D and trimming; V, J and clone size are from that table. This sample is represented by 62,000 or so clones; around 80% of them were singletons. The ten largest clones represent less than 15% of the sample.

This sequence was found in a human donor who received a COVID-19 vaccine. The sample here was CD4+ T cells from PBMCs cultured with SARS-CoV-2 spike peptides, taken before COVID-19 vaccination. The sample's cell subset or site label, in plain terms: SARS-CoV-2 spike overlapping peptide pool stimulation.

This receptor carries the CDR3 CASSLTGDTQYF. The nucleotide sequence reads as follows: TGTGCCAGCAGCCTGACGGGAGATACGCAGTATTTT. In this chain, TRBV7-3 is recombined with TRBJ2-3; the D gene cannot be resolved reliably. The germline V gene provides CDR1 SGHTA and CDR2 FQGTGA. The CDR3 sequence holds 12 residues, the cysteine and phenylalanine included. The entry retains the CDR3 DNA only, 36 bases that are in frame from base 1. Trimming takes 5 bases from V and 5 bases from J, and the germline ends sit 8 bases apart.